This entry is about one T cell receptor beta chain. There is no known antigen for this receptor. Within one base of it there is no much larger clone, and no base qualities were kept. This specimen's time point label, per the study, means: before anti-PD-1 therapy. For bulk TCRbeta sequencing, genomic DNA was extracted from tumor biopsies or peripheral blood, and input amounts ranged from roughly 600 ng to 6,500 ng. All patients had histologically proven advanced or metastatic basal or squamous cell carcinoma and were poor candidates for surgical resection. Of the roughly 12 patients in the basal cell carcinoma cohort, roughly 8 underwent bulk tumor TCR sequencing. CDR1 and CDR2, per the germline V gene, are MRHNA and SNTAGT. The cysteine opens and the phenylalanine closes a CDR3 of 13 amino acids. Only CDR3 DNA is held: 39 bases, read in frame from base 1. V sheds 4 bases and J sheds 4 bases, leaving 8 bases between their ends.

The immunoSEQ platform was used to carry out deep TCRbeta sequencing. The published analysis was carried out like this. For further analysis, only productive rearrangements were exported from the immunoSEQ Analyzer. T cell phenotypes were assigned to bulk TCRbeta clonotypes by matching the clonotypes to single-cell RNA+TCR-seq clones that had the same TCRbeta sequence. Tumor enrichment of a clone was calculated by dividing the clone's tumor frequency by the clone's PBMC frequency, both taken from bulk TCR sequencing. GLIPH was used to group TCRs into specificity groups, clusters of distinct TCRs likely recognizing common antigens via shared CDR3 motifs. The clones in this table, taken by TCRdb from immuneACCESS, are in-frame only. Not every clone is retained; where verified, under half of the shortfall comes from an unresolved V gene, and the cause of the rest is unknown. V and J calls and clone size follow that table, whereas D and trimming were derived from the DNA. The sample records approximately 48,000 clones, approximately 81% of which are singletons. The ten top clones hold 4% to 4.5% of the sample.

The source of the sample is a study of T cells in tumors after PD-1 blockade (dated by TCRdb to the late 2010s). As for the study more broadly: Prior checkpoint blockade, systemic immunosuppressant use, and recent radiotherapy or other anti-cancer therapy within 4 weeks were grounds for patient exclusion. Patients received pembrolizumab 200 mg every 3 weeks or cemiplimab 350 mg every 2 weeks. To compare clonotypes in blood and tumor, bulk TCR sequencing was done on under 11 peripheral blood samples taken from roughly 5 patients. RECIST version 1.1 was the standard used to evaluate clinical response. A subset of patients also received ongoing daily vismodegib 150 mg during anti-PD-1 treatment. Using site-matched tumors from BCC or SCC patients sampled before and after anti-PD-1 therapy, the study carried out paired single-cell RNA and TCR sequencing. Peripheral blood samples averaged approximately 100,000 TCR templates (range roughly 21,000-280,000) and 35,000 to 45,000 unique clonotypes.

What the authors observed across the whole study: About 38% of TCR clonotypes from the tumor were detected in blood, and certain novel exhausted tumor clones were present in blood collected before treatment, which suggests recruitment from the periphery. Where the novel T cell clones came from was not determined, and possible sources could include lymphoid organs or rare unexpanded clones inside the tumor or in the tumor periphery.

The sequence joins TRBV6-4 to TRBJ2-1; the D gene cannot be named for sure. Sample: PBMCs, taken before anti-PD-1 treatment. The sequence derives from a human donor with basal cell carcinoma. The CDR3 in this case is CASSAGGYNEQFF. The DNA sequence is as follows: TGTGCCAGCAGTGCGGGTGGGTACAATGAGCAGTTCTTC.